This TCR beta chain derives from a study of OX40 agonist ivuxolimab in advanced cancers. TCRdb's table, derived via immunoSEQ multiplex PCR, lists solely in-frame clones and lacks some. Here the sample spans about 130,000 clones, about 92% being singletons. Germline trimming cut 4 bases from V and 7 bases from J; bases unmatched to any gene: 11. CDR1 is MNHEY, CDR2 SMNVEV, per germline (reference sequence). The CDR3 is 16 amino acids. This sequence originates from an adult with an advanced solid tumor such as melanoma, head and neck, liver or kidney cancer. Sequenced material: CD4+ or CD8+ T cells sorted from blood, taken in a trial of the OX40 agonist ivuxolimab. The V call is TRBV27, the J call TRBJ1-5; TRBD1 agrees at 9 bases. CDR3 DNA: TGTGCCAGCAGTTCTCTGACAGGGGGGGTTAGGCAGCCCCAGCATTTT. Amino acid sequence: CASSSLTGGVRQPQHF.